Below are 18 T cell receptor beta chains sequenced from a single sample in a study of vaccination and CD4 T cells after COVID-19 (dated 2022 in TCRdb). This specimen's treatment or condition label, interpreted: approximately nine-day PBMC culture with coronavirus spike peptide pools or control peptides (ViraFEST assay). What these receptors recognize is not known. Receptor libraries were prepared by PCR. TCRdb lists the instrument as Illumina iSeq 100. DNA from cultured CD4+ T cells underwent TCR sequencing with the Oncomine TCR Beta short-read assay at the Johns Hopkins FTIC core. The raw public reads went through TCRdb reprocessing: fastp at Q25, MiXCR clone calling, in-frame beta chains kept. Identical CDR3 proteins give one entry, which carries the most common genes and DNA. The table for this sample lists fewer than 20,000 distinct CDR3 sequences; 75% of them were counted only once. The ten biggest clones cover more than 9% of the sample.

The sample in question was CD4+ T cells from blood, cultured in vitro, obtained after SARS-CoV-2 vaccination. The receptor set was obtained from a human donor who received a COVID-19 vaccine.

V usage is TRBV20-1 and J usage is TRBJ2-3; D call uncertain. CDR3 length equals 11 residues. The V gene's germline CDR1 is DFQATT and CDR2 SNEGSKA (reference sequence). V shed 0 bases and J shed 6 bases, with 4 bases lying between them. This CDR3 is CSAREHDTQYF. The CDR3 nucleotides are TGCAGTGCTAGAGAACACGATACGCAGTATTTT.

The J gene is TRBJ1-2, the V gene TRBV7-9; no reliable D call. CDR1 and CDR2 (germline): SEHNR, FQNEAQ (reference sequence). The CDR3 extends over 14 amino acids. V lost 4 bases and J 10 bases, leaving 19 bases between the germline ends. CDR3 loop: CASSSRSAPGSYTF. DNA of the CDR3: TGTGCCAGCAGCTCGCGTAGTGCCCCAGGTTCCTACACCTTC.

The rearrangement uses TRBV7-6 and TRBJ1-6; weak D call: TRBD1 (6 bases). This CDR3 comprises 15 residues. V was clipped by 0 bases and J by 7 bases, with 10 bases between them. The germline gives CDR1 SGHVS, CDR2 FNYEAQ. Written as DNA, the CDR3 is TGTGCCAGCAGCTTAGCCCTACAGGGAAATTCACCCCTCCACTTT. This encodes CASSLALQGNSPLHF.

This clonotype is classed as large. The rearrangement joins TRBV7-8 to TRBJ1-4, with D perhaps matching TRBD1 (6 bases). With 3 bases removed from V and 8 bases from J, the gap between germline ends came to 19 bases. CDR1 is SGHVS and CDR2 is FQNEAQ in the germline V gene. The CDR3 sequence is 16 residues long. CDR3 residues: CASSLATGQPTEKLFF. The CDR3 coding sequence is TGTGCCAGCAGCTTGGCGACAGGACAGCCTACGGAAAAACTGTTTTTT.

CDR3 residues: CASSLVARSSGNTIYF. The CDR3 nucleotides read TGTGCCAGCAGTTTGGTCGCCAGGTCCTCTGGAAACACCATATATTTT. This chain uses TRBV12-3 or TRBV12-4 with TRBJ1-3; D call uncertain. V was shortened by 3 bases and J by 0 bases, with 12 bases between the two germline ends. This CDR3 is 16 amino acids long.

The rearrangement joins TRBV20-1 to TRBJ1-1; no firm D call. CDR1 DFQATT and CDR2 SNEGSKA come from the germline V gene (reference sequence). This CDR3 contains 13 residues. DNA of the CDR3: TGCGGAACCTCCTTTGGGATATCGACTGAAGCTTTCTTT. Translation gives CGTSFGISTEAFF.

V is TRBV12-3 or TRBV12-4 and J is TRBJ1-5; D might be TRBD1 (5 bases). This CDR3 is 15 amino acids long. The V gene lost 7 bases and the J gene lost 1 base, with 14 bases spanning the gap. The chain's CDR3 is CASTPQGGSNQPQHF. In nucleotides, the CDR3 is TGTGCCAGCACCCCCCAGGGCGGAAGCAATCAGCCCCAGCATTTT.

The CDR3 nucleotides read TGTGCCAGCAGTTACTCTGGCAGCTATAGCAATCAGCCCCAGCATTTT. Amino acid sequence: CASSYSGSYSNQPQHF. The rearrangement uses TRBV6-2 or TRBV6-3 and TRBJ1-5, with D unclear. The CDR3 contains 16 residues. Per the germline V gene, CDR1 is MNHEY and CDR2 is SVGEGT. V shed 0 bases and J shed 0 bases, with 9 bases lying between them.

The J gene is TRBJ2-7, the V gene TRBV11-3; 8 bases are a match to TRBD1. The V and J ends lost 8 bases and 0 bases, in that order; junction bases with no gene match: 6. Germline V gene sequence: CDR1 SGHNT, CDR2 YENEEA. The CDR3 length is 14 residues. CDR3 amino acids: CASGTGTFSYEQYF. In DNA form, the CDR3 reads TGTGCCAGCGGGACAGGCACCTTCTCCTACGAGCAGTACTTC.

V usage is TRBV20-1 and J usage is TRBJ1-2, with D possibly being TRBD1 (6 bases). With 4 bases removed from V and 7 bases from J, the gap between germline ends came to 10 bases. Looked up from germline, CDR1 is DFQATT and CDR2 is SNEGSKA (reference sequence). The CDR3 loop spans 11 amino acids. As DNA, the CDR3 is TGCAGTGCTATCCGGACAGCTGGCTACACCTTC. Translating it yields CSAIRTAGYTF.

The chain recombines TRBV20-1 with TRBJ2-1; D is uncertain. The CDR3 spans 12 residues. Germline loops: CDR1 DFQATT, CDR2 SNEGSKA (reference sequence). Deletions cut 1 base from V and 3 bases from J, with 4 bases between. CDR3 nucleotides: TGCAGTGCTAGAGTCCGCTACAATGAGCAGTTCTTC. This sequence encodes CSARVRYNEQFF.

This clonotype appeared a few times. The V and J genes are TRBV5-1 and TRBJ1-5; D is unclear. CDR1 SGHRS and CDR2 YFSETQ come from the germline V gene. Trimming removed 0 bases from V and 7 bases from J, with 5 bases in between. CDR3 size: 12 residues. This CDR3 reads CASSLEGQPQHF. CDR3 sequence (DNA): TGCGCCAGCAGCTTGGAAGGACAGCCCCAGCATTTT.

The chain joins TRBV1 to TRBJ2-5; the D call TRBD2 from the table was never checked on the DNA. TRBV1 is reported as a pseudogene. The CDR3 is made up of 19 amino acids. CDR3 nucleotides: TGCACCAGCAGCCCTGGGAGGAGACTAGCGGGGGTGGCAGGTGAGACCCAGTACTTC. Its translation is CTSSPGRRLAGVAGETQYF.

The rearrangement links TRBV6-1 to TRBJ1-2; possibly TRBD1 for D (5 bases). CDR1 and CDR2 from the germline V gene are MNHNS and SASEGT. There are 13 residues in the CDR3. Trimming removed 8 bases from V and 0 bases from J, with 10 bases in between. DNA for the CDR3: TGTGCCAGCCGGGACTCCTCTAACTATGGCTACACCTTC. Residues: CASRDSSNYGYTF.

The genes are TRBV12-3 or TRBV12-4 and TRBJ1-5; the D gene is possibly TRBD1 (6 bases). Trimming left V 6 bases short and J 2 bases short, with 14 bases between. This CDR3 comprises 15 residues. This CDR3 reads CASRSRGWGNQPQHF. The CDR3 nucleotides read TGTGCCAGCAGGAGCAGGGGATGGGGCAATCAGCCCCAGCATTTT.

The chain recombines TRBV20-1 with TRBJ2-3; TRBD1 matches 9 bases. There are 13 residues in the CDR3. Germline V CDR1 and CDR2: DFQATT, SNEGSKA (reference sequence). V was pared by 8 bases and J by 3 bases, with 6 bases of the junction left unmatched. As DNA, the CDR3 is TGCAGTCATAGGGACAGGGTGACAGATACGCAGTATTTT. Translated, it gives CSHRDRVTDTQYF.

This clonotype was seen a few times. The chain joins TRBV20-1 to TRBJ1-6, with D unresolved. This CDR3 is 13 amino acids long. Germline CDR1 and CDR2: DFQATT and SNEGSKA (reference sequence). Trimming took off 3 bases at V and 8 bases at J, with 11 bases between the two ends. The CDR3 DNA reads as TGCAGTGCTAGTGGTGGGAGTGATTCACCCCTCCACTTT. It translates to CSASGGSDSPLHF.

The chain is built from TRBV24-1 and TRBJ1-5; TRBD1 agrees at 11 bases. The CDR3 covers 17 residues. Germline CDR1 is KGHDR and CDR2 is SFDVKD. Trimming removed 3 bases from V and 7 bases from J; junction bases left unmatched: 10. CDR3 sequence: CATSDLGGQGGCQPQHF. For the CDR3, the DNA is TGTGCCACCAGTGATCTGGGGGGACAGGGGGGGTGCCAGCCCCAGCATTTT.